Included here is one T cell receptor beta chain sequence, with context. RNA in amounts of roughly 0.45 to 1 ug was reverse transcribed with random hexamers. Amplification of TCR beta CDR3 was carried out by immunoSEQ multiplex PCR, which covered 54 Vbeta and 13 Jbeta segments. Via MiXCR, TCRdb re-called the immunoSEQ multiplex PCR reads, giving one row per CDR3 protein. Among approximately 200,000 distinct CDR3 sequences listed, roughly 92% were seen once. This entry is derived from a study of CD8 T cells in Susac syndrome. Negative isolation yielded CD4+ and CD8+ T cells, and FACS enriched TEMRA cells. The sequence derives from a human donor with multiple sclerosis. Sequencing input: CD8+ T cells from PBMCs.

CDR3 region: CASSLNGAGGLYEQYF. The CDR3 coding sequence is TGTGCCAGCAGTTTAAACGGAGCGGGAGGGCTCTACGAGCAGTACTTC. The V gene is TRBV28, the J gene TRBJ2-7, with 10 positions matching TRBD2. The CDR3 has 16 residues. Trimming cost V 2 bases and J 3 bases; bases outside gene matches: 7. Germline V lookup: CDR1 MDHEN, CDR2 SYDVKM.